A single sample is the source of the 28 T cell receptor beta chains below, sequenced in a study of OX40 agonist ivuxolimab in advanced cancers. Profiling relied on immunoSEQ multiplex PCR, and the TCRdb table lists in-frame clones only, not all of them. This table has approximately 12,000 clones, nearly 85% appearing once. This material consisted of CD4+ or CD8+ T cells sorted from blood, taken in a trial of the OX40 agonist ivuxolimab. The receptors stem from an adult with an advanced solid tumor such as melanoma, head and neck, liver or kidney cancer.

This chain joins TRBV6-5 and TRBJ2-1; D not resolved. Germline assignment: CDR1 MNHEY and CDR2 SVGAGI. CDR3 size: 13 residues. The V end was cut by 6 bases, the J end by 3 bases, with 9 bases between. CDR3: CASRDQDYNEQFF. The CDR3 DNA is TGTGCCAGCAGAGATCAAGACTACAATGAGCAGTTCTTC.

V usage is TRBV29-1 and J usage is TRBJ2-3; D is uncertain. Germline CDR1 SQVTM, CDR2 ANQGSEA. V was clipped by 0 bases and J by 2 bases, with 18 bases between them. The CDR3 covers 17 residues. In nucleotides, the CDR3 is TGCAGCGTTGAAGATCGCTCCGGACCTACGTCCACAGATACGCAGTATTTT. Translated: CSVEDRSGPTSTDTQYF.

DNA of the CDR3: TGTGCCAGCAGCGAAGGAGGGCGGCCCACAGATACGCAGTATTTT. Its translation is CASSEGGRPTDTQYF. The chain couples TRBV9 to TRBJ2-3; D possibly corresponds to TRBD2 (6 bases). V was trimmed by 3 bases and J by 2 bases, leaving 13 bases between them. The CDR3 runs to 15 residues. CDR1 SGDLS and CDR2 YYNGEE come from the germline V gene.

The chain joins TRBV19 to TRBJ2-2, with 10 bases aligning to TRBD1. V shed 3 bases, J shed 6 bases, and the junction held 1 base outside the gene matches. This CDR3 is 14 amino acids long. CDR1 and CDR2 (germline): LNHDA, SQIVND (reference sequence). This chain's CDR3 is CASSIGTGAGELFF. The CDR3 DNA reads as TGTGCCAGTAGTATCGGGACAGGGGCCGGGGAGCTGTTTTTT. The full variable domain, rest sourced from reference TRBV19 and TRBJ2-2, is DGGITQSPKYLFRKEGQNVTLSCEQNLNHDAMYWYRQDPGQGLRLIYYSQIVNDFQKGDIAEGYSVSREKKESFPLTVTSAQKNPTAFYLCASSIGTGAGELFFGEGSRLTVL.

Note on this clone: Sequence at one end of the junction differs from germline and may be a read error. The V and J genes are TRBV7-7 and TRBJ2-1, with 7 positions matching TRBD1. The CDR3 has 15 residues. Germline CDR1 is SSHAT and CDR2 is FNYEAQ (reference sequence). The CDR3 DNA reads as TGTGCTAGCAGCCAGACAGGGAGCTCCTACAATGAGCAGTTCTTC. It specifies CASSQTGSSYNEQFF.

The chain is built from TRBV28 and TRBJ2-3; 7 positions agree with TRBD2. Germline V gives CDR1 MDHEN, CDR2 SYDVKM. The CDR3 consists of 12 residues. The V and J ends lost 5 bases and 4 bases, in that order; junction bases with no gene match: 0. The CDR3 protein is CASSRGADTQYF. CDR3 DNA sequence: TGTGCCAGCAGTCGGGGGGCAGATACGCAGTATTTT.

This clone appeared a single time. This chain uses TRBV11-2 with TRBJ2-1, with 10 nucleotides matching TRBD2. This CDR3 has 15 residues. With V trimmed by 4 bases and J by 3 bases, 3 bases remained unmatched. Per the germline V gene, CDR1 is SGHAT and CDR2 is FQNNGV. CDR3 residues: CASSSGLANYNEQFF. The CDR3 region has the DNA TGTGCCAGCAGCTCGGGACTAGCGAACTACAATGAGCAGTTCTTC.

This clone is a singleton in its sample. The J gene is TRBJ2-1, the V gene TRBV19, with D tentatively TRBD2 (5 bases). V gave up 3 bases and J gave up 3 bases, with 12 bases separating them. Germline CDR1 reads LNHDA; CDR2 reads SQIVND (reference sequence). The CDR3 contains 15 residues. The CDR3 nucleotides are TGTGCCAGTAGTATTGGTCTAGCCGGCTACAATGAGCAGTTCTTC. Translating gives CASSIGLAGYNEQFF.

The rearrangement joins TRBV5-1 to TRBJ1-1; D is uncertain. Trimming took 1 base from V and 0 from J, leaving 7 bases between them. This CDR3 is built from 14 residues. Germline loops: CDR1 SGHRS, CDR2 YFSETQ. CDR3 residues: CASSLWVLNTEAFF. CDR3 sequence (DNA): TGCGCCAGCAGCTTGTGGGTGCTGAACACTGAAGCTTTCTTT.

The chain has TRBV27 and TRBJ1-2; D not certain. Trimming stripped 5 bases from V and 2 bases from J, with 9 bases between. The CDR3 runs 13 residues. Germline CDR1 MNHEY, CDR2 SMNVEV (reference sequence). The CDR3 sequence: CASSINQNYGYTF. CDR3 sequence (DNA): TGTGCCAGCAGTATTAATCAGAACTATGGCTACACCTTC.

V usage is TRBV25-1 and J usage is TRBJ2-5; D gene unclear. The CDR3 loop spans 16 amino acids. V lost 2 bases and J lost 3, with 16 bases in between. Germline values: CDR1 MGHDK, CDR2 SYGVNS. The CDR3 DNA reads as TGTGCCAGCAGTGAAGACGCCCGGTCGCTAAAAGAGACCCAGTACTTC. It yields the protein CASSEDARSLKETQYF.

This chain links TRBV19 with TRBJ2-7; the D gene is possibly TRBD2 (5 bases). The CDR3 is 14 amino acids. With 3 bases removed from V and 5 bases from J, the gap between germline ends came to 14 bases. Germline V CDR1 and CDR2: LNHDA, SQIVND (reference sequence). CDR3 amino acids: CASSIVPGGHEQYF. CDR3 in DNA: TGTGCCAGTAGTATTGTCCCAGGAGGACACGAGCAGTACTTC.

V and J are TRBV4-1 and TRBJ2-7; TRBD1 agrees at 9 bases. V was pared by 5 bases and J by 6 bases, with 11 bases of the junction left unmatched. Germline assignment: CDR1 MGHRA and CDR2 YSYEKL. The CDR3 has 15 residues. CDR3 in DNA: TGCGCCAGCAGCTTTGGGACCGGACAGGGGCTCGAGCAGTACTTC. This gives the protein CASSFGTGQGLEQYF.

This clone occurred once. This chain joins TRBV2 and TRBJ1-5; D perhaps matches TRBD1 (5 bases). CDR3 length equals 14 residues. Trimming stripped 8 bases from V and 6 bases from J, with 17 bases between. Germline V gene lookup returns CDR1 SNHLY and CDR2 FYNNEI. In nucleotides, the CDR3 is TGTGCCAGCTCCGGGACCATCGAAGCTCAGCCCCAGCATTTT. This encodes CASSGTIEAQPQHF.

This chain uses TRBV4-1 with TRBJ2-7, with 7 bases identical to TRBD1. The germline CDR1 and CDR2 sequences are MGHRA and YSYEKL. This CDR3 has 17 amino acids. V was pared by 1 base and J by 9 bases, with 18 bases of the junction left unmatched. The CDR3 DNA is TGCGCCAGCAGCCAAGTCTTGAGAGGACTGACAGGGAGTCGGCAGTACTTC. It codes for CASSQVLRGLTGSRQYF.

Comment on this clone: Different DNA sequences within this sample yield the same CDR3. The genes are TRBV18 and TRBJ2-1; the match to TRBD1 covers 7 bases. The CDR3 totals 15 residues. Trimming removed 3 bases from V and 0 bases from J; junction bases left unmatched: 2. CDR1 and CDR2 (germline): KGHSH, LQKENI. This CDR3 is CASSPGQSSYNEQFF. The DNA of the CDR3 is TGTGCCAGCTCACCGGGACAGAGCTCCTACAATGAGCAGTTCTTC.

As concerns this clone: At one of its ends the junction is not consistent with the germline gene, which may arise from a read error. This chain connects TRBV7-9 to TRBJ2-1, with D uncertain. The V gene's germline CDR1 is SEHNR and CDR2 FQNEAQ (reference sequence). The CDR3 consists of 12 residues. The CDR3 DNA reads as TGTGCCAGCAGTTTAGTCTACAATGAGCAGTTCTTC. Translating it yields CASSLVYNEQFF.

The rearrangement links TRBV15 to TRBJ2-5; 9 nucleotides align to TRBD1. This CDR3 is 16 amino acids long. V shed 0 bases, J shed 5 bases, and the junction held 7 bases outside the gene matches. Germline CDR1 and CDR2: LNHNV and YYDKDF (reference sequence). CDR3 nucleotide sequence: TGTGCCACCAGCAGAGATCACACAGGGGGCGGGGAGACCCAGTACTTC. Its translation is CATSRDHTGGGETQYF.

The chain joins TRBV11-2 to TRBJ1-1; 7 bases align to TRBD1. In germline, CDR1 is SGHAT, CDR2 FQNNGV. The V gene end was trimmed by 1 base and the J gene end by 7 bases; junction bases not matched to a gene: 6. This CDR3 region has 14 residues. The CDR3 nucleotides read TGTGCCAGCAGCTTAGTTGGGGGACAGCTTGAAGCTTTCTTT. Translation gives CASSLVGGQLEAFF.

J is TRBJ2-7 and V is TRBV28, with D possibly called TRBD1 or TRBD2 (6 bases each). V was pared by 2 bases and J by 0 bases, with 8 bases between. Germline V CDR1 and CDR2: MDHEN, SYDVKM. The CDR3 runs 14 residues. This CDR3 reads CASSLPGASYEQYF. The CDR3 DNA reads as TGTGCCAGCAGTTTACCGGGGGCCTCCTACGAGCAGTACTTC.

The chain is built from TRBV11-2 and TRBJ1-1; TRBD1 matches at 8 bases. Trimming took 4 bases from V and 0 from J; bases not matched to a gene: 4. Germline V lookup: CDR1 SGHAT, CDR2 FQNNGV. CDR3 size: 15 residues. The CDR3 loop reads CASSWRQGMNTEAFF. CDR3 DNA sequence: TGTGCCAGCAGCTGGCGACAGGGGATGAACACTGAAGCTTTCTTT. The entire variable domain, with the rest obtained from reference TRBV11-2 and TRBJ1-1, is as follows: EAGVAQSPRYKIIEKRQSVAFWCNPISGHATLYWYQQILGQGPKLLIQFQNNGVVDDSQLPKDRFSAERLKGVDSTLKIQPAKLEDSAVYLCASSWRQGMNTEAFFGQGTRLTVV.

This chain uses TRBV10-3 with TRBJ1-5, with 7 bases that match TRBD1. In germline, CDR1 is ENHRY, CDR2 SYGVKD. CDR3 length: 17 amino acids. After removal of 6 bases from V and 0 bases from J, the junction contained 11 bases not matched to a gene. CDR3 DNA: TGTGCCATCAGCCGGGGGGGACAGATACCTAGCAATCAGCCCCAGCATTTT. It yields the protein CAISRGGQIPSNQPQHF.

The rearrangement links TRBV9 to TRBJ2-7; no clear D gene. The CDR3 length is 13 residues. Per germline, CDR1 SGDLS and CDR2 YYNGEE. Between the trimmed V and J ends, which lost 2 bases and 5 bases, there was a span of 11 bases. The CDR3 is CASSVGSRDEQYF. The DNA for the CDR3 is TGTGCCAGCAGCGTTGGGTCCCGGGACGAGCAGTACTTC.

This clone was observed a single time. The genes are TRBV27 and TRBJ1-4, with TRBD1 matching 10 bases. Germline CDR1 and CDR2: MNHEY and SMNVEV (reference sequence). With V trimmed by 4 bases and J by 6 bases, 5 bases remained unmatched. There are 15 residues in the CDR3. The CDR3 nucleotides are TGTGCCAGCAGTTCCCGGGACAGGGGTTATGAAAAACTGTTTTTT. This codes for CASSSRDRGYEKLFF.

This chain links TRBV21-1 with TRBJ2-7; the table's D call TRBD2 went unverified against the DNA. TRBV21-1 is a known pseudogene. The CDR3 is 12 amino acids. The CDR3 sequence: CASSARCYEQYF. The CDR3 region has the DNA TGTGCCAGCAGCGCTCGGTGCTACGAGCAGTACTTC.

This chain uses TRBV6-5 with TRBJ1-5, with 8 nucleotides matching TRBD1. V shed 5 bases, J shed 6 bases, and the junction held 6 bases outside the gene matches. Germline-derived CDR1 and CDR2 are MNHEY and SVGAGI. This CDR3 contains 14 residues. The CDR3 region has the DNA TGTGCCAGCAGTATAGACAGGGGTGGTCAGCCCCAGCATTTT. Its protein is CASSIDRGGQPQHF.

V usage is TRBV11-2 and J usage is TRBJ2-5; D ambiguous. V dropped 3 bases and J dropped 4 bases, with 12 bases sitting between them. The germline V gene encodes CDR1 SGHAT and CDR2 FQNNGV. The CDR3 is 14 amino acids. Here the CDR3 reads CASSFSLMVETQYF. Written as DNA, the CDR3 is TGTGCCAGCAGCTTCTCGCTGATGGTAGAGACCCAGTACTTC.

The rearrangement uses TRBV12-5 and TRBJ2-7; D not certain. Germline lookup yields CDR1 LGHNT and CDR2 FRNRAP. Trimming stripped 1 base from V and 6 bases from J, with 10 bases between. The CDR3 totals 13 residues. The CDR3 is CASGLGSHTEQYF. The CDR3 DNA is TGTGCTAGTGGTTTGGGGTCTCACACCGAGCAGTACTTC.